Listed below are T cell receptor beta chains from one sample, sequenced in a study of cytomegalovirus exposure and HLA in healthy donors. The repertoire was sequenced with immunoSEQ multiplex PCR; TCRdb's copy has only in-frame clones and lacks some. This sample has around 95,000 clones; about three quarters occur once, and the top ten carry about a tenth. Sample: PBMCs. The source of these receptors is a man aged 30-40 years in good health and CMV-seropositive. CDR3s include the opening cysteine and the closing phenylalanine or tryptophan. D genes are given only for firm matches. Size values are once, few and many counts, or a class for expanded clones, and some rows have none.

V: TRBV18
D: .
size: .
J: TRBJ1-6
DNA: TGTGCCAGCTCACCAACCACAAATTCACCCCTCCACTTT
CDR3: CASSPTTNSPLHF

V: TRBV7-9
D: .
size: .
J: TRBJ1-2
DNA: TGTGCCAGCAGCCCAGGGACTATTCATGGCTACACCTTC
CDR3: CASSPGTIHGYTF

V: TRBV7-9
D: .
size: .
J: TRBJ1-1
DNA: TGTTCCAGCAGCTTGAGTGGCTGGTCGGCCCCCAGACATACGGCGGCTTTCTTT
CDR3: CSSSLSGWSAPRHTAAFF

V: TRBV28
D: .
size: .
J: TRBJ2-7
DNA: TGTGCCAGCACCCTTGCCGGGGGCGAGCAGTACTTC
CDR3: CASTLAGGEQYF

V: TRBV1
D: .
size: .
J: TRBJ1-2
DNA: TGCACCAGCAGCCAAGATGGTAACGGGGGGTTTGAAGGCTACACCTTC
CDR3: CTSSQDGNGGFEGYTF

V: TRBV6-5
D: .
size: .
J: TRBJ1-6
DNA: TGTGCCAGCAGTTACTCTCCAGGGCTCCGTAATTCACCCCTCCACTTT
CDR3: CASSYSPGLRNSPLHF

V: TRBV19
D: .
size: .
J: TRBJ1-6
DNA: TGTGCCAGCACCCCAGGGCATAATTCACCCCTCCACTTT
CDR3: CASTPGHNSPLHF

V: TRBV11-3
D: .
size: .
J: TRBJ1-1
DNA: TGTGCCAGCAGCTACCAGAAGTACACTGAAGCTTTCTTT
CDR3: CASSYQKYTEAFF

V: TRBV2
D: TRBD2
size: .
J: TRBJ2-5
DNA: TGTGCCAGCAGTCCCCGCGGGGGGGCGGGAGAGACCCAGTACTTC
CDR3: CASSPRGGAGETQYF

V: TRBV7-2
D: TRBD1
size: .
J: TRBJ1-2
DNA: TGTGCCAGCAGCTTAGCCGGGACAGGGGGTCATGGCTACACCTTC
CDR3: CASSLAGTGGHGYTF

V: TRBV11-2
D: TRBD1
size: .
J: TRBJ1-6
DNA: TGTGCCAGCAGCTCCCGGGACAGGGCCCAGAATTCACCCCTCCACTTT
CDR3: CASSSRDRAQNSPLHF

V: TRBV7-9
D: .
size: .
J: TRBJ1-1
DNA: TGTGCCAGCAGCTTAGACGGCCCCGGGGGTGGGGCTTTCTTT
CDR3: CASSLDGPGGGAFF

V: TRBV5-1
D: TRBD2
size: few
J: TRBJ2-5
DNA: TGCCCCAGCAGCCCCGCCGTAGCGGGGGGCGACCAAGAGACCCAGTACTTC
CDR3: CPSSPAVAGGDQETQYF

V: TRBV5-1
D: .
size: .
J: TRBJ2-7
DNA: TGCGCCAGCAGCTTGGGACAGTTTCAGGGCCCCGAGCAGTACTTC
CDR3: CASSLGQFQGPEQYF

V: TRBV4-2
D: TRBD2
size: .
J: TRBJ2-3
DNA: TGTGCCAGCAGCCAAGACGGGACTAGTCCCACAGACACGCGGTATTTT
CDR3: CASSQDGTSPTDTRYF

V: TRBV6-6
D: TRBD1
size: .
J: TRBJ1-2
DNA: TGTGCCAGCAGTCAGGGGGTTAGCTATGGCTACACCTTC
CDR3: CASSQGVSYGYTF

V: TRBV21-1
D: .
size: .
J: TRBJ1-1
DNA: TGTGCCAGCGGCGCGGAGGGCCGGGACACTGAAGCTTTCTTT
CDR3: CASGAEGRDTEAFF

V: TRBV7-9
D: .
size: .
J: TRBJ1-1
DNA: TGTGCCAGCAGCCTTATCTTGAACACTGAAGCTTTCTTT
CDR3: CASSLILNTEAFF

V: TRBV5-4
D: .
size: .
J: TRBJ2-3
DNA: TGTGCCAGCAGCTCGACTATAGATACGCAGTATTTT
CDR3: CASSSTIDTQYF

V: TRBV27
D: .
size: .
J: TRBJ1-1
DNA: TGTGCCAGCAGCCCTTTCCAGGATTCCCTGGGGGGTGAGAACACTGAAGCTTTCTTT
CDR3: CASSPFQDSLGGENTEAFF

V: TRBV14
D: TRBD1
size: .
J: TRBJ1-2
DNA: TGTGCCAGCAGACCCCAGGGGGGCTATGGCTACACCTTC
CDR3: CASRPQGGYGYTF

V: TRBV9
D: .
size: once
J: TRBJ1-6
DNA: TGTGCCAGCAGCGTAGAACAGCTTAATTCACCCCTCCACTTT
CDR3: CASSVEQLNSPLHF

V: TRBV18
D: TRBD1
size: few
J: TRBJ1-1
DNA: TGTGCCAGCTCACCACCGACAGGGAATATGAACACTGAAGCTTTCTTT
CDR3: CASSPPTGNMNTEAFF

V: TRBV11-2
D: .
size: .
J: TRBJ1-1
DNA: TGTGCCAGCAGCTCTCACAGGGCAGGGGACACTGAAGCTTTCTTT
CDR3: CASSSHRAGDTEAFF

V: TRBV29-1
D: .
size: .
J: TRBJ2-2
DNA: TGCAGCGTTAGGGCCCTGGAGGGCACCGGGGAGCTGTTTTTT
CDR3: CSVRALEGTGELFF

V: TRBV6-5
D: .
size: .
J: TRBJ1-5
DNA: TGTGCCAGCACCCCCTCAGGGGCGGGCAATCAGCCCCAGCATTTT
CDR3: CASTPSGAGNQPQHF

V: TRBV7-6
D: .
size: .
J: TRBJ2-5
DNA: TGTGCCAGCAGCCCTCCAGGGGTTTGGGAGCAGTACTTC
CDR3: CASSPPGVWEQYF

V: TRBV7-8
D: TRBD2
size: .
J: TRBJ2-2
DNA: TGTGCCAGCAGCTCCGGGACTAGCATAGGCGGGGAGCTGTTTTTT
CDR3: CASSSGTSIGGELFF

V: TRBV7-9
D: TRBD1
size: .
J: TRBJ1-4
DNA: TGTGCCAGCAGCTTGGGGACAGCAACTAATGAAAAACTGTTTTTT
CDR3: CASSLGTATNEKLFF

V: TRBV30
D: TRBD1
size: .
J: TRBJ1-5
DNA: TGTGCCTGGACCCCAGGGGGCGCGAATCAGCCCCAGCATTTT
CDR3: CAWTPGGANQPQHF

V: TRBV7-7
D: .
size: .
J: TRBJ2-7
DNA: TGTGCTAGCAGCCCGGGACTTTCCTACGAGCAGTACTTC
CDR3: CASSPGLSYEQYF

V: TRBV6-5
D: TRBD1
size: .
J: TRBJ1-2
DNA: TGTGCCAGCAGTTTCACTGGGACAGTCCTGTATGGCTACACCTTC
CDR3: CASSFTGTVLYGYTF

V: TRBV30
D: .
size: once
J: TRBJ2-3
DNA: TGTGCCTGGAGTGCGGGACATTCTAGCACAGATACGCAGTATTTT
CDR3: CAWSAGHSSTDTQYF

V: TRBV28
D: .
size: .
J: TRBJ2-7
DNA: TGTGCCAGCAGCAAGGCAGGGGTCACCTACGAGCAGTACTTC
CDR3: CASSKAGVTYEQYF

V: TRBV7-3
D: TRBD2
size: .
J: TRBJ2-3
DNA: TGTTCCAGCAGCTTAACTTATGGCGGGGGGGGGAGGACAGATACGCAGTATTTT
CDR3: CSSSLTYGGGGRTDTQYF

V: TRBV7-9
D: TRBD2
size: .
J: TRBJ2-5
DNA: TGTGCCAGCAGCTCGGGACTAGCGGGGGCCCAAGAGACCCAGTACTTC
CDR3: CASSSGLAGAQETQYF

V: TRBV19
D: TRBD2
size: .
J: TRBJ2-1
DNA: TGTGCCAGTAGTATAGGTGGGACTAGCGGGGGTTACAATGAGCAGTTCTTC
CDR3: CASSIGGTSGGYNEQFF

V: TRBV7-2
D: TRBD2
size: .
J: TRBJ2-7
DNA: TGTGCCAGCACCCTAGCGGGGGGGCCTTACGAGCAGTACTTC
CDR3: CASTLAGGPYEQYF

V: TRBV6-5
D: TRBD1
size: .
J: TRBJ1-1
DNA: TGTGCCAGCAGTTACCGGACAGGGGGCGAGACTGAAGCTTTCTTT
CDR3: CASSYRTGGETEAFF

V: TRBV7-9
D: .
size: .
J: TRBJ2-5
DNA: TGTGCCAGCAGCTCTCCCCGGACAGAGGCAGAGACCCAGTACTTC
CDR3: CASSSPRTEAETQYF

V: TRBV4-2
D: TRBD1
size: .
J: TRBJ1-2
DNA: TGTGCCAGCAGCCAAGATCTGTGGGACAGGGCCGTCTATGGCTACACCTTC
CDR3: CASSQDLWDRAVYGYTF

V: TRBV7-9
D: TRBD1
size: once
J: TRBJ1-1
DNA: TGTTCCAGCAGCCCCACCCTCAGGGGGGAGAACACTGAAGCTTTCTTT
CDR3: CSSSPTLRGENTEAFF